The T cell receptor (beta chain) described here comes from a study of blood T cell repertoires in COVID-19. Study context: The cDNA or gDNA used as material had been derived from T cells, B-cell-depleted T cells, or PBMCs.

This clone was seen a few times. Seattle patients were enrolled during active infection and followed longitudinally. The length of the CDR3 is 13 residues. From germline, CDR1 is MNHEY and CDR2 SVGAGI. Trimming took off 5 bases at V and 9 bases at J, with 14 bases between the two ends. Original analysis: From reference gene primer amplification, estimates of nucleated cell counts were derived. Sequencing was performed with immunoSEQ multiplex PCR; in TCRdb, only in-frame clones are kept and a portion is missing. The DNA was the basis for D and trimming; V, J and clone size are from that table. The sample has some 130,000 clones, roughly 90% seen once.

The sample comprised peripheral blood. This TCR was recovered from a man aged 55 to 69 with COVID-19, enrolled during active disease. V gene TRBV6-5 combines with J gene TRBJ2-1, with D possibly matching TRBD1 (5 bases). The CDR3 DNA reads as TGTGCCAGCAGTCCAGGGTACTGGAGTGAGCAGTTCTTC. It encodes CASSPGYWSEQFF.